This passage covers 18 T cell receptor beta chains from one sample sequenced in a study of cytomegalovirus exposure and HLA in healthy donors. This table comes from immunoSEQ multiplex PCR, and its TCRdb copy is limited to in-frame clones, with some not included. The sample yields about 330,000 clones, approximately 90% seen once. Input material: PBMCs. These receptors originate from a woman under 40 in good health and CMV-seropositive.

This clone was seen only a few times. CDR3: CASSDGQDYEKLFF. The CDR3 DNA reads as TGTGCCAGCAGTGACGGACAGGATTATGAAAAACTGTTTTTT. The chain recombines TRBV28 with TRBJ1-4; 7 bases fit TRBD1. This CDR3 spans 14 amino acids. V lost 5 bases, J lost 6 bases, and 6 bases stayed unmatched. Germline CDR1 reads MDHEN; CDR2 reads SYDVKM.

The V call is TRBV2, the J call TRBJ2-3, with TRBD2 identical over 8 bases. CDR3 size: 17 residues. The germline CDR1 and CDR2 sequences are SNHLY and FYNNEI. The trim removed 4 bases at V and 4 bases at J, leaving 13 bases unmatched. CDR3 sequence reads: CASSARTSGSNPDTQYF. CDR3 bases: TGTGCCAGCAGTGCCCGAACGAGCGGGAGCAACCCAGATACGCAGTATTTT.

The rearrangement joins TRBV28 to TRBJ1-2; possible D gene TRBD1, 5 bases. Trimming shortened V by 2 bases and J by 2 bases, and 12 bases separated the two germline ends. Germline V gene sequence: CDR1 MDHEN, CDR2 SYDVKM. The CDR3 runs 15 residues. The CDR3 nucleotides read TGTGCCAGCAGTTTAGGGGGTGAGGGAAACTATGGCTACACCTTC. Amino acid sequence: CASSLGGEGNYGYTF.

The rearrangement joins TRBV6-1 to TRBJ1-5, with D possibly matching TRBD1 (6 bases). V was cut by 4 bases and J by 4 bases, with 11 bases left in between. Germline V gene lookup returns CDR1 MNHNS and CDR2 SASEGT. The CDR3 runs to 14 residues. The CDR3, as DNA: TGTGCCAGCAGTGTTGTAACAGGGAATCAGCCCCAGCATTTT. Amino acids: CASSVVTGNQPQHF.

As to this clone: Other nucleotide sequences in the sample specify the same CDR3. The V gene is TRBV27, the J gene TRBJ2-5; D is ambiguous. V was pared by 2 bases and J by 4 bases, with 8 bases between. CDR3 length: 13 residues. The germline CDR1 and CDR2 sequences are MNHEY and SMNVEV (reference sequence). CDR3 nucleotide sequence: TGTGCCAGCAGTTTAAGGGCCGGAGAGACCCAGTACTTC. Translation gives CASSLRAGETQYF.

The chain has TRBV2 and TRBJ2-5, with D unclear. The CDR3 consists of 16 residues. Trimming cost V 6 bases and J 1 base, with 18 bases left between them. CDR1 is SNHLY and CDR2 is FYNNEI in the germline V gene. The CDR3 protein is CASSLGLWVSQETQYF. The CDR3 bases are TGTGCCAGCAGCCTAGGGCTTTGGGTCTCCCAAGAGACCCAGTACTTC.

The CDR3 coding sequence is TGTGCCAGCAGCCCGTCTGTCGGAGGTTTCAATGAGCAGTTCTTC. Translated, it gives CASSPSVGGFNEQFF. The rearrangement uses TRBV7-2 and TRBJ2-1; tentative D call: TRBD2 (5 bases). The CDR3 totals 15 residues. The germline CDR1 and CDR2 sequences are SGHTA and FQGNSA. The V and J ends lost 5 bases and 6 bases respectively, with 17 bases between them.

This chain joins TRBV7-2 and TRBJ1-2; a possible D gene is TRBD1 (6 bases). Per the germline V gene, CDR1 is SGHTA and CDR2 is FQGNSA. Trimming removed 3 bases from V and 6 bases from J, with 14 bases in between. The CDR3 consists of 14 residues. In nucleotides, the CDR3 is TGTGCCAGCAGCTTCAACCTCGGGGGGCATGGCTACACCTTC. Translating gives CASSFNLGGHGYTF.

The chain couples TRBV4-3 to TRBJ2-5, with D uncertain. The CDR3 runs 15 residues. Germline V gene data show CDR1 as LGHNA and CDR2 as YSLEER. Trimming removed 1 base at V and 1 base at J, with 10 bases between. This CDR3 is CASSQGHGIQETQYF. The CDR3 DNA reads as TGCGCCAGCAGCCAAGGTCATGGGATCCAAGAGACCCAGTACTTC.

The chain employs TRBV28 and TRBJ2-5; perhaps D is TRBD1 or TRBD2 (5 bases each). Trimming took 5 bases from V and 1 from J, leaving 20 bases between them. Germline V lookup: CDR1 MDHEN, CDR2 SYDVKM. CDR3 size: 17 residues. CDR3 DNA sequence: TGTGCCAGCAGTCCCTGGGGGTCAACGGGGACCCAAGAGACCCAGTACTTC. Its protein is CASSPWGSTGTQETQYF.

This clone was seen more than once but under ten times. This specimen includes other DNA sequences encoding the same CDR3. The J gene is TRBJ1-1, the V gene TRBV5-4; 8 positions agree with TRBD1. J gave up 1 base and V 4 bases, and 6 bases lay outside the gene matches. The CDR3 is 15 residues long. The V gene's germline CDR1 is SGHNT and CDR2 YYREEE (reference sequence). The CDR3: CASSPRQGTNTEAFF. The CDR3 DNA follows: TGTGCCAGCAGCCCAAGACAGGGGACGAACACTGAAGCTTTCTTT. The full variable domain, with the rest looked up from reference TRBV5-4 and TRBJ1-1, is ETGVTQSPTHLIKTRGQQVTLRCSSQSGHNTVSWYQQALGQGPQFIFQYYREEENGRGNFPPRFSGLQFPNYSSELNVNALELDDSALYLCASSPRQGTNTEAFFGQGTRLTVV.

V and J are TRBV30 and TRBJ1-5, with D perhaps TRBD1 (6 bases). The V and J ends lost 1 base and 4 bases respectively, with 11 bases between them. CDR1 is GTSNPN, CDR2 SVGIG, per germline (reference sequence). The CDR3 has 14 residues. The CDR3 DNA follows: TGTGCCTGGAGTGGGGGGACAAGGAATCAGCCCCAGCATTTT. Protein sequence: CAWSGGTRNQPQHF.

The V gene is TRBV9, the J gene TRBJ1-4; no definite D call. The length of the CDR3 is 15 residues. Per germline, CDR1 SGDLS and CDR2 YYNGEE. V dropped 1 base and J dropped 0 bases, with 7 bases sitting between them. For the CDR3, the DNA is TGTGCCAGCAGCGTAAGGGCTGCAACTAATGAAAAACTGTTTTTT. This codes for CASSVRAATNEKLFF. Filled out from reference TRBV9 and TRBJ1-4, the complete variable domain reads DSGVTQTPKHLITATGQRVTLRCSPRSGDLSVYWYQQSLDQGLQFLIQYYNGEERAKGNILERFSAQQFPDLHSELNLSSLELGDSALYFCASSVRAATNEKLFFGSGTQLSVL.

The chain uses TRBV28 and TRBJ1-2; 10 nucleotides agree with TRBD1. CDR1 MDHEN and CDR2 SYDVKM come from the germline V gene. The CDR3 loop spans 15 amino acids. Trimming removed 1 base from V and 2 bases from J; junction bases left unmatched: 1. The CDR3 here is CASSLLGQGNYGYTF. The CDR3 nucleotides read TGTGCCAGCAGTTTATTGGGACAGGGGAACTATGGCTACACCTTC.

V usage is TRBV28 and J usage is TRBJ2-1; 10 bases are a match to TRBD2. Trimming took 7 bases from V and 7 from J; bases not matched to a gene: 13. The CDR3 has 16 amino acids. Germline values: CDR1 MDHEN, CDR2 SYDVKM. The CDR3 spells CASNSPASGGGNEQFF. CDR3 nucleotides: TGTGCCAGCAATTCCCCGGCTAGCGGGGGTGGAAATGAGCAGTTCTTC. The full variable domain, in which reference TRBV28 and TRBJ2-1 provide the parts outside the CDR3, is DVKVTQSSRYLVKRTGEKVFLECVQDMDHENMFWYRQDPGLGLRLIYFSYDVKMKEKGDIPEGYSVSREKKERFSLILESASTNQTSMYLCASNSPASGGGNEQFFGPGTRLTVL.

The rearrangement links TRBV4-1 to TRBJ2-7; D unclear. Germline-derived CDR1 and CDR2 are MGHRA and YSYEKL. V dropped 1 base and J dropped 5 bases, with 6 bases sitting between them. The CDR3 has 12 amino acids. DNA for the CDR3: TGCGCCAGCAGCCAAGGGAGCAACGAGCAGTACTTC. Its protein is CASSQGSNEQYF.

This rearrangement joins TRBV29-1 to TRBJ2-7; possible D gene TRBD1, 5 bases. Germline V gene sequence: CDR1 SQVTM, CDR2 ANQGSEA. V lost 0 bases, J lost 3 bases, and 12 bases lay in between. There are 14 residues in the CDR3. Here the CDR3 reads CSVEESGSNYEQYF. CDR3 DNA sequence: TGCAGCGTTGAAGAATCAGGGTCCAACTACGAGCAGTACTTC.

This sequence joins TRBV7-8 and TRBJ2-1; no clear D gene. Germline-derived CDR1 and CDR2 are SGHVS and FQNEAQ. The CDR3 sequence is 15 residues long. V was shortened by 5 bases and J by 10 bases, with 21 bases between the two germline ends. For the CDR3, the DNA is TGTGCCAGCAGCCCTGTGCGTGGGCCAAATAGAGAGCAGTTCTTC. Amino acids: CASSPVRGPNREQFF.